These 22 T cell receptor beta chains came from one sample sequenced in a study of Graves' ophthalmopathy and Graves' hyperthyroidism. As the template, RNA transcripts were used to amplify TCR beta CDR3 regions. HTBI primers served in a first-round RT-PCR, which a second-round multiplex PCR followed. TCRdb reanalysed the multiplex PCR reads using MiXCR and keeps one entry per CDR3 protein. The data show 350,000 or so distinct CDR3 sequences, with roughly 17% seen just once and 10% to 15% held by the top ten. Sample: peripheral blood. The origin of the receptors is an adult man with Graves' ophthalmopathy.

This sequence joins TRBV7-4 and TRBJ2-7; a weak D match, TRBD2 (5 bases). Germline loops: CDR1 SGHVT, CDR2 SQSDAQ. The CDR3 is 16 residues long. V lost 4 bases and J lost 6, with 22 bases in between. CDR3 sequence: CASSWDAHGDGGEQYF. CDR3 bases: TGTGCCAGCAGCTGGGATGCACACGGTGACGGAGGCGAGCAGTACTTC.

This clonotype has ten or more counts. V and J are TRBV4-2 and TRBJ1-2, with a possible D match to TRBD1 (6 bases). Per germline, CDR1 LGHNA and CDR2 YNFKEQ. The CDR3 runs 16 residues. The germline V and J ends were trimmed by 0 bases and 7 bases, with 18 bases remaining between them. The CDR3 nucleotides read TGTGCCAGCAGCCAAGATCGAAGATGGGGGGGGCTTGGCTACACCTTC. This sequence encodes CASSQDRRWGGLGYTF.

The table lists this clonotype with a few counts. The chain couples TRBV11-2 to TRBJ2-5; the match to TRBD1 covers 8 bases. This CDR3 comprises 16 residues. V shed 1 base, J shed 2 bases, and the junction held 6 bases outside the gene matches. Germline V gene lookup returns CDR1 SGHAT and CDR2 FQNNGV. The CDR3 loop reads CASSLANRDRQETQYF. The CDR3 DNA reads TGTGCCAGCAGCTTAGCTAATCGGGACAGGCAAGAGACCCAGTACTTC.

This clonotype was detected ten times or more. The chain joins TRBV19 to TRBJ1-5; D might be TRBD1 (6 bases). This CDR3 spans 15 amino acids. V was cut by 7 bases and J by 0 bases, with 13 bases left in between. Germline V lookup: CDR1 LNHDA, CDR2 SQIVND (reference sequence). CDR3 nucleotides: TGTGCCAGTAATCAAAGGACAGATAGCAATCAGCCCCAGCATTTT. Translated: CASNQRTDSNQPQHF. Based on the CDR3 plus reference TRBV19 and TRBJ1-5, the full variable domain is DGGITQSPKYLFRKEGQNVTLSCEQNLNHDAMYWYRQDPGQGLRLIYYSQIVNDFQKGDIAEGYSVSREKKESFPLTVTSAQKNPTAFYLCASNQRTDSNQPQHFGDGTRLSIL.

At least ten counts were recorded for this clonotype. V gene TRBV24-1 combines with J gene TRBJ2-5, with TRBD2 matching over 12 bases. With V trimmed by 6 bases and J by 7 bases, 11 bases remained unmatched. Germline CDR1 reads KGHDR; CDR2 reads SFDVKD. CDR3 length: 16 amino acids. CDR3 protein: CATSSTSGSPEGTQYF. The CDR3 nucleotides are TGTGCCACCAGTTCGACTAGCGGGAGTCCCGAGGGGACCCAGTACTTC.

This clonotype was found many times. The rearrangement links TRBV28 to TRBJ1-1; tentatively, D is TRBD1 (5 bases). The CDR3 covers 12 residues. V lost 5 bases and J lost 6, with 10 bases in between. The germline gives CDR1 MDHEN, CDR2 SYDVKM. The CDR3 bases are TGTGCCAGCAGTCATTCCAGGGCTGAAGCTTTCTTT. It yields the protein CASSHSRAEAFF.

This clonotype was observed at least ten times. V is TRBV11-2 and J is TRBJ1-1, with D tentatively TRBD1 (5 bases). CDR1 SGHAT and CDR2 FQNNGV come from the germline V gene. V gave up 5 bases and J gave up 9 bases, with 19 bases separating them. The CDR3 loop spans 14 amino acids. The CDR3, as DNA: TGTGCCAGCAGCCTTATAGGGACCTTCTCGCAAGCTTTCTTT. Protein: CASSLIGTFSQAFF.

This clonotype was seen ten or more times. V and J are TRBV4-1 and TRBJ2-2; D is perhaps TRBD1 (5 bases). The CDR3 is 19 residues long. CDR1 and CDR2 from the germline V gene are MGHRA and YSYEKL. The V gene lost 1 base and the J gene lost 3 bases, with 21 bases spanning the gap. CDR3 amino acids: CASSQVMAGHRLHTGELFF. The CDR3 nucleotides are TGCGCCAGCAGCCAAGTTATGGCAGGACACCGATTACACACCGGGGAGCTGTTTTTT.

This clonotype was seen ten or more times. This sequence joins TRBV4-1 and TRBJ1-1; D is possibly TRBD1 (5 bases). Deletions cut 7 bases from V and 4 bases from J, with 16 bases between. CDR1 is MGHRA and CDR2 is YSYEKL in the germline V gene. This CDR3 region has 14 residues. CDR3 sequence: CASKTQVHGTEAFF. CDR3 DNA: TGCGCCAGCAAGACACAGGTTCATGGCACTGAAGCTTTCTTT.

This clonotype was observed many times. This rearrangement joins TRBV9 to TRBJ2-4; the D gene is possibly TRBD2 (6 bases). Trimming shortened V by 4 bases and J by 8 bases, and 16 bases separated the two germline ends. There are 14 residues in the CDR3. The germline CDR1 and CDR2 sequences are SGDLS and YYNGEE. This CDR3 is CASSPTLASHIQYF. The CDR3 coding sequence is TGTGCCAGCAGCCCAACTCTAGCGTCGCACATTCAGTACTTC.

This clonotype was observed many times. J is TRBJ2-5 and V is TRBV20-1, with D perhaps TRBD2 (5 bases). Per the germline V gene, CDR1 is DFQATT and CDR2 is SNEGSKA (reference sequence). Trimming removed 1 base at V and 5 bases at J, with 11 bases between. CDR3 length: 13 amino acids. The CDR3 sequence is CSARVSARETQYF. The DNA of the CDR3 is TGCAGTGCTAGAGTTAGCGCCCGGGAGACCCAGTACTTC.

This clonotype was observed many times. This chain uses TRBV4-1 with TRBJ1-3; D is unresolved. Deletions cut 5 bases from V and 16 bases from J, with 27 bases between. The CDR3 consists of 15 residues. The V gene's germline CDR1 is MGHRA and CDR2 YSYEKL. DNA for the CDR3: TGCGCCAGCAGCACAGCAATGACTTCTTCCGGCAGAGCCTATTTT. This translates into CASSTAMTSSGRAYF.

This clonotype was seen many times. The chain has TRBV28 and TRBJ2-2, with 8 bases that match TRBD2. The CDR3 is made up of 16 amino acids. Germline V gene data show CDR1 as MDHEN and CDR2 as SYDVKM. V gave up 2 bases and J gave up 5 bases; unmatched junction bases: 7. The CDR3 coding sequence is TGTGCCAGCAGTTTAGCGGGGGGCGAAATTACCGGGGAGCTGTTTTTT. Its protein is CASSLAGGEITGELFF.

This clonotype was counted ten times or more. The rearrangement uses TRBV19 and TRBJ2-7, with 11 nucleotides matching TRBD1. This CDR3 is built from 15 residues. J lost 4 bases, V lost 7 bases, and 9 bases had no gene match. Germline CDR1 reads LNHDA; CDR2 reads SQIVND (reference sequence). This CDR3 reads CASTTGQGAIYEQYF. The CDR3 nucleotides are TGTGCCAGTACCACCGGACAGGGGGCTATTTACGAGCAGTACTTC.

With regard to this clonotype: Possible read error: a much larger clone is one base away. The CDR3 nucleotides are TGCGCCATCAGCCAGATCAGGGGGCTTCGGAACACTGAAGCTTTCTTT. The encoded protein is CAISQIRGLRNTEAFF. The chain is built from TRBV4-1 and TRBJ1-1; TRBD1 aligns across 8 bases. CDR1 and CDR2 (germline): MGHRA, YSYEKL. CDR3 size: 16 residues.

This clonotype showed up many times. Likely a read error: the CDR3 ends without its conserved phenylalanine or tryptophan. V and J are TRBV2 and TRBJ1-6; TRBD1 might be the D (6 bases). Trimming removed 7 bases from V and 6 bases from J, with 10 bases in between. Germline V gives CDR1 SNHLY, CDR2 FYNNEI. The CDR3 is 13 residues long. CDR3 DNA sequence: TGTGCCAGCAATGGACAGCTTAATTCACCCCTCCACTCT. It translates to CASNGQLNSPLHS.

This clonotype was picked up many times. The CDR3 is CASSPPARGYGYTF. The CDR3 nucleotides read TGTGCCAGCTCACCACCTGCCAGGGGATATGGCTACACCTTC. The rearrangement joins TRBV18 to TRBJ1-2, with D perhaps matching TRBD1 (6 bases). The V gene lost 0 bases and the J gene lost 5 bases, with 10 bases spanning the gap. The CDR3 loop spans 14 amino acids. CDR1 and CDR2 from the germline V gene are KGHSH and LQKENI.

This clonotype has ten or more counts. The CDR3 nucleotides read TGTGCCAGCAGCGGGGGACAGGCGAATTCCTACGAGCAGTACTTC. It translates to CASSGGQANSYEQYF. The rearrangement uses TRBV3-1 and TRBJ2-7, with TRBD1 matching over 8 bases. This CDR3 has 15 residues. V was clipped by 5 bases and J by 1 base; unmatched bases: 7. Germline V gene lookup returns CDR1 LGHDT and CDR2 YNNKEL (reference sequence).

This clonotype was detected only once. The chain uses TRBV12-3 or TRBV12-4 and TRBJ2-7; 9 bases line up with TRBD2. The CDR3 extends over 15 amino acids. Trimming took 8 bases from V and 0 from J; bases not matched to a gene: 8. CDR3 DNA: TGTGCCAGCGGGTGGGCTAGCGGGACCTCCTACGAGCAGTACTTC. Residues: CASGWASGTSYEQYF.

This clonotype was seen ten or more times. Here the CDR3 reads CASSGGWALHF. The CDR3 DNA reads TGTGCCAGCAGCGGGGGGTGGGCCCTCCACTTT. The rearrangement joins TRBV7-2 to TRBJ1-6, with D possibly being TRBD1 (5 bases). CDR1 is SGHTA and CDR2 is FQGNSA in the germline V gene. The CDR3 is 11 residues long. The V end lost 5 bases, the J end lost 14 bases, and 10 bases lay between the germline ends.

The rearrangement links TRBV3-1 to TRBJ1-2; 10 bases are shared with TRBD1. Germline CDR1 reads LGHDT; CDR2 reads YNNKEL (reference sequence). The CDR3 has 15 residues. Unmatched junction bases numbered 7, after V lost 6 bases and J lost 3 bases. This CDR3 is CASRYLGTGDYGYTF. The CDR3 DNA reads as TGTGCCAGCAGATACTTGGGGACAGGGGACTATGGCTACACCTTC.

This clonotype has ten or more counts. The V gene is TRBV5-6, the J gene TRBJ1-5; D may be TRBD1 (5 bases). This CDR3 has 15 amino acids. Trimming took 4 bases from V and 3 from J, leaving 14 bases between them. Germline loops: CDR1 SGHDT, CDR2 YYEEEE. In nucleotides, the CDR3 is TGTGCCAGCAGCAACATCAGGGATAACAATCAGCCCCAGCATTTT. This encodes CASSNIRDNNQPQHF.